Below, one T cell receptor beta chain is given with its context. The CDR3 loop spans 15 amino acids. Trimming took 2 bases from V and 3 from J; bases not matched to a gene: 3. The germline gives CDR1 SEHNR, CDR2 FQNEAQ (reference sequence). These data come from a study of shared clonotypes between healthy human individuals. The table came from immunoSEQ multiplex PCR; TCRdb's copy has only in-frame clones and leaves some out. The top ten clones hold about 0.39% of a sample with approximately 2.3 million clones, approximately 95% of them seen once. This sequence joins TRBV7-9 and TRBJ2-2; 7 nucleotides align to TRBD2. Sequenced input: naive CD4+ T cells from PBMCs. Indicated subset: CD45RA+ positively selected. This receptor was obtained from a man between 18 and 29 years old in good health. Some clones in this sample may be carry-over from other donors' samples. The DNA of the CDR3 is TGTGCCAGCAGCTTACGCAGCGGGGACACCGGGGAGCTGTTTTTT. Translating gives CASSLRSGDTGELFF.